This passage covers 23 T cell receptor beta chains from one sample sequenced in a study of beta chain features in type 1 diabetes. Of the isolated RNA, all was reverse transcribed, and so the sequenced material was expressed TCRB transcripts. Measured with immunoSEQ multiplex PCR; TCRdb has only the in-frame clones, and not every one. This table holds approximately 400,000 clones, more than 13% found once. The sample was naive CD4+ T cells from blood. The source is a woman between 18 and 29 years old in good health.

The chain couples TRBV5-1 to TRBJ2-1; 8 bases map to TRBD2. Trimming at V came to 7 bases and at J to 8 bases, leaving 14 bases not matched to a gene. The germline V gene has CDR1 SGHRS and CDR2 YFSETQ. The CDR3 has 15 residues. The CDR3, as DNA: TGCGCCAGCCGGAGGGAGAGCGGGAGTTTTTATGAGCAGTTCTTC. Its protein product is CASRRESGSFYEQFF.

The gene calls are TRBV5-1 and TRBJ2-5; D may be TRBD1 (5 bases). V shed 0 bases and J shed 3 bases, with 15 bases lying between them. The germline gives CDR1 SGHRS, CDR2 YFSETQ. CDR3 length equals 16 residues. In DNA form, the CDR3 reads TGCGCCAGCAGCTTGGGATTCACAAGCAGGGAAGAGACCCAGTACTTC. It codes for CASSLGFTSREETQYF.

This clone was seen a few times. This chain's CDR3 is CASAREADTQYF. In DNA, the CDR3 is TGTGCCAGCGCTAGGGAGGCAGATACGCAGTATTTT. The chain combines TRBV11-2 with TRBJ2-3; possible D gene TRBD2, 6 bases. The CDR3 spans 12 residues. The germline V gene encodes CDR1 SGHAT and CDR2 FQNNGV. Trimming pared 8 bases from V and 4 bases from J, leaving 10 bases between.

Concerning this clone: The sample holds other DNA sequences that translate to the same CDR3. CDR3 nucleotides: TGCGCCAGCAGCTCTCTCCAAGAGACCCAGTACTTC. It is translated as CASSSLQETQYF. The gene calls are TRBV5-1 and TRBJ2-5; no clear D. This CDR3 has 12 residues. The V gene's germline CDR1 is SGHRS and CDR2 YFSETQ. Trimming left V 3 bases short and J 1 base short, with 4 bases between.

The CDR3 region has the DNA TGTGCCAGCAGCCCGGGACAGGGAATGAACACTGAAGCTTTCTTT. Translation: CASSPGQGMNTEAFF. The chain employs TRBV7-3 and TRBJ1-1; 9 nucleotides agree with TRBD1. The CDR3 totals 15 residues. Germline trimming cut 5 bases from V and 0 bases from J; bases unmatched to any gene: 4. Germline V lookup: CDR1 SGHTA, CDR2 FQGTGA.

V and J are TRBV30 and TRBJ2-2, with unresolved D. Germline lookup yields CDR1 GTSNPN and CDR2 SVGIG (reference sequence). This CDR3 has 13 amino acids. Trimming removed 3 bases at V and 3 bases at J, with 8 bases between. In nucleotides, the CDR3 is TGTGCCTGGAGCGCTCACTACACCGGGGAGCTGTTTTTT. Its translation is CAWSAHYTGELFF.

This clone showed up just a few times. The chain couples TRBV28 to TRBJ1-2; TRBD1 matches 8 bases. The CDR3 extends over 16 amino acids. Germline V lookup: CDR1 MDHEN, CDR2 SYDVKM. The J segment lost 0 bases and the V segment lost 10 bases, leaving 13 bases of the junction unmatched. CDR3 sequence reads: CATPVDRDRANYGYTF. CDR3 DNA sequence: TGTGCCACCCCGGTGGACAGGGACAGAGCTAACTATGGCTACACCTTC.

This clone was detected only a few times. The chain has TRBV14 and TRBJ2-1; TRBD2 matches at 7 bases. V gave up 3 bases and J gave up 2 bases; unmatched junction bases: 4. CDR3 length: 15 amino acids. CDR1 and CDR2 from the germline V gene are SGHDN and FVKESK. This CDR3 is CASSHGREPYNEQFF. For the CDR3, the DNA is TGTGCCAGCAGCCATGGGCGGGAGCCCTACAATGAGCAGTTCTTC.

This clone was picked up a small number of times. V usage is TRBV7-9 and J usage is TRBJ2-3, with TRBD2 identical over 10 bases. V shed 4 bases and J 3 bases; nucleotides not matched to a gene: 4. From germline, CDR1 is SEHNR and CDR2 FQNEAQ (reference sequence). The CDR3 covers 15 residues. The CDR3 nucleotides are TGTGCCAGCAGCTCCCCTAGCGGGGGAACAGATACGCAGTATTTT. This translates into CASSSPSGGTDTQYF.

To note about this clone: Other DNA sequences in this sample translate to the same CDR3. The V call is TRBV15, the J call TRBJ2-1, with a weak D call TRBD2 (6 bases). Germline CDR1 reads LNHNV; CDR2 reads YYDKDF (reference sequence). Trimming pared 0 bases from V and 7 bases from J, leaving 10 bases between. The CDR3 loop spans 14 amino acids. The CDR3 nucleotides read TGTGCCACCAGCAGAGACCCAGGGAGGAATGAGCAGTTCTTC. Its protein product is CATSRDPGRNEQFF.

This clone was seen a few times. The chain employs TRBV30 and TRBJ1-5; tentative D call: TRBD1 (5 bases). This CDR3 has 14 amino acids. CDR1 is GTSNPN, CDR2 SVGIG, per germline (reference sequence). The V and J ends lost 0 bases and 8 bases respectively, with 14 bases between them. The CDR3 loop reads CAWSVGGGGKPQHF. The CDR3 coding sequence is TGTGCCTGGAGTGTAGGTGGGGGGGGGAAGCCCCAGCATTTT.

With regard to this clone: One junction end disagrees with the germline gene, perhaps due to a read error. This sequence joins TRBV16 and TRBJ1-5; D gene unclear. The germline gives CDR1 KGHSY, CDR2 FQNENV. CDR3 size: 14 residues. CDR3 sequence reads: CASSQTHGKQPQHF. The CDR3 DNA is TGTGCCAGCAGCCAAACACATGGCAAGCAGCCCCAGCATTTT.

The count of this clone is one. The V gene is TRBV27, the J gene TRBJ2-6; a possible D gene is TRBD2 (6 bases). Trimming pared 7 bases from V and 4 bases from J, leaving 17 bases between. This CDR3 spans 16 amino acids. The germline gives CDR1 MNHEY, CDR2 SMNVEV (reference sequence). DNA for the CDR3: TGTGCCAGCACCCTAACTGGGACTCTGGGGGCCAACGTCCTGACTTTC. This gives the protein CASTLTGTLGANVLTF.

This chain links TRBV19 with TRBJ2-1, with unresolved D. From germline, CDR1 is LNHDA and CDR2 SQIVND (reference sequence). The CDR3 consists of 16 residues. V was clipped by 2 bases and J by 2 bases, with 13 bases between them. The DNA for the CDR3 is TGTGCCAGTAGTATAACTCAGAGGATCACCTACAATGAGCAGTTCTTC. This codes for CASSITQRITYNEQFF.

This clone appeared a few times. The CDR3 bases are TGTGCCTCTCGGGGAGTATACAATGAGCAGTTCTTC. It is translated as CASRGVYNEQFF. This chain links TRBV9 with TRBJ2-1, with a weak D call TRBD2 (5 bases). CDR3 size: 12 residues. V lost 10 bases and J 4 bases, leaving 12 bases between the germline ends. The germline gives CDR1 SGDLS, CDR2 YYNGEE.

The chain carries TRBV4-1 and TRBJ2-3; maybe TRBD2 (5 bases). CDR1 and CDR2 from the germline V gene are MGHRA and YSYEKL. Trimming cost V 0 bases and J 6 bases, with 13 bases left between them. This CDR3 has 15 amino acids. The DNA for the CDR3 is TGCGCCAGCAGCCAAGATAGGCGGGCTTATGATACGCAGTATTTT. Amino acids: CASSQDRRAYDTQYF.

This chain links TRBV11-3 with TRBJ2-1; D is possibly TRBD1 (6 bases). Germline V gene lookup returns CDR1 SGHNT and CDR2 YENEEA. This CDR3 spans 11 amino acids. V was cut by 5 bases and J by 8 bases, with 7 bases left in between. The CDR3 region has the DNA TGTGCCAGCAGCCAGGGGTATGAGCAGTTCTTC. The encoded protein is CASSQGYEQFF.

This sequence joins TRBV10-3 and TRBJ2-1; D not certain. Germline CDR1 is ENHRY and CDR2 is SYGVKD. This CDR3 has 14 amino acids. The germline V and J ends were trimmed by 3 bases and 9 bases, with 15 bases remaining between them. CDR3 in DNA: TGTGCCATCAGTGAAGCGCCGCCGCTAAGTGAGCAGTTCTTC. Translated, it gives CAISEAPPLSEQFF.

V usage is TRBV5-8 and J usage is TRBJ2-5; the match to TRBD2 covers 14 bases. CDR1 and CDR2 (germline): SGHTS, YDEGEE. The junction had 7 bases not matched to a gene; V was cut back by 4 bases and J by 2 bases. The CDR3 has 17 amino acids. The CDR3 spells CASSRFGLAGGQETQYF. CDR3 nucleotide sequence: TGTGCCAGCAGCCGATTCGGACTAGCGGGGGGACAAGAGACCCAGTACTTC.

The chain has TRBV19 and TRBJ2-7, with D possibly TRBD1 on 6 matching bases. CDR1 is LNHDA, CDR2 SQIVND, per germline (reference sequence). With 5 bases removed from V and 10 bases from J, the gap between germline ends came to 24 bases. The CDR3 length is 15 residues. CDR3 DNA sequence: TGTGCCAGTAGTCCCCAGGGGCGCCCACTACGGGATCAGTACTTC. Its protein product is CASSPQGRPLRDQYF. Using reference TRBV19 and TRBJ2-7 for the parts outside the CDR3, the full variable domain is DGGITQSPKYLFRKEGQNVTLSCEQNLNHDAMYWYRQDPGQGLRLIYYSQIVNDFQKGDIAEGYSVSREKKESFPLTVTSAQKNPTAFYLCASSPQGRPLRDQYFGPGTRLTVT.

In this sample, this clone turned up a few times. CDR3 residues: CASRPQGWEETQYF. The CDR3 region has the DNA TGCGCCAGCAGGCCCCAGGGGTGGGAGGAGACCCAGTACTTC. V gene TRBV5-1 combines with J gene TRBJ2-5; D is possibly TRBD1 (6 bases). V shed 5 bases and J shed 5 bases, with 16 bases lying between them. The CDR3 is made up of 14 amino acids. CDR1 SGHRS and CDR2 YFSETQ come from the germline V gene.

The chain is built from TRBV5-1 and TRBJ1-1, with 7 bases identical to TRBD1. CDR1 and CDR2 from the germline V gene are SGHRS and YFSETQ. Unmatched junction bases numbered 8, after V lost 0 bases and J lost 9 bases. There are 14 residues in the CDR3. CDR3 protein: CASSLGQPQGKAFF. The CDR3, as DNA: TGCGCCAGCAGCTTGGGTCAGCCACAGGGGAAAGCTTTCTTT. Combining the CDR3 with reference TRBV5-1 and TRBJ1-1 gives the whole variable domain KAGVTQTPRYLIKTRGQQVTLSCSPISGHRSVSWYQQTPGQGLQFLFEYFSETQRNKGNFPGRFSGRQFSNSRSEMNVSTLELGDSALYLCASSLGQPQGKAFFGQGTRLTVV.

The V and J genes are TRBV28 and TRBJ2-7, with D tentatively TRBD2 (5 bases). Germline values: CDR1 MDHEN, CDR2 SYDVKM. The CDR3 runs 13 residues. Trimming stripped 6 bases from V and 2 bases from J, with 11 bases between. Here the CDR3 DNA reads TGTGCCAGCAGCCCGCCGAGGGCCTACGAGCAGTACTTC. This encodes CASSPPRAYEQYF.